This entry describes one T cell receptor beta chain. This clonotype was recorded a few times. This clone's antigen is unknown. Base qualities were left out, and no much larger clone turns up one base away. From a lookup of the germline V gene, CDR1 and CDR2 are MGHRA and YSYEKL. V and J lose 0 bases and 10 bases, and a span of 10 bases separates them. The CDR3 goes from the cysteine to the phenylalanine over 14 residues. The sequence is cut down to CDR3 DNA, 42 bases in frame from base 1. Libraries were built with RACE. TCRdb records NextSeq 500 as the sequencer. During library preparation, unique molecular identifiers were attached to individual cDNA molecules so that TCRs could be counted quantitatively and reproducibly. For every blood RNA sample, sequencing covered both the TCR alpha and TCR beta chains. The original methods were these. Samples had a median of about 90,000 TCRs, with a range from about 20,000 to 690,600. The Decombinator software suite was used to annotate V, J and CDR3 in the TCR reads. For PS versus PT1 abundance plots, all samples were subsampled to the same number of TCRs (28,000). TCRs were defined as expanded if absent before sensitization and observed at least eight times at the 2-week time point. TCRdb trimmed the raw reads at Q25, called clones with MiXCR and kept productive beta chains. CDR3 protein sequences are deduplicated, and each keeps its most common genes and DNA. TCRdb, not the authors, supplied the V and J calls. For this sample the table gives 85,000 to 130,000 distinct CDR3 sequences, of which more than 10% were detected only once. Around 1.5% of the sample goes to the ten largest clones.

Explained via the paper, the time point label denotes: pre-sensitization, week 0. The meaning of the sample's treatment or condition label: therapeutic diphenylcyclopropenone sensitization with weekly scalp DPC. At every patch-test visit, the blood draw took place before the patch test was put on. Eligible patients were aged 18 to 70, diagnosed with alopecia, deemed suitable for DPC therapy, and excluded if pregnant. Total RNA was extracted from unfractionated whole blood that had been collected in Tempus Blood RNA tubes. The data belong to a study of human T cells and chemical hapten exposure (dated by TCRdb to the early 2020s). Background for the entire study: For sensitization, 2% DPC in acetone was applied to a 2 cm by 2 cm area of upper inner arm skin. Patients additionally received weekly therapeutic DPC doses to the scalp throughout the approximately 25-week study period. Patch tests used Finn chambers with 0.01% DPC on the upper back, scored after 6 days by International Contact Dermatitis Research Group standards. Alopecia areata with under or over 50% scalp involvement, alopecia totalis and alopecia universalis were represented in the patient cohort, which was mostly female. Libraries were combined into a pool for sequencing, and differences in TCR yield between samples came mainly from small differences in library volumes within the pool. In alopecia patients, the study followed how the peripheral blood TCR repertoire changed in vivo over primary and secondary sensitization to diphenylcyclopropenone (DPC), a hapten. Blood was sampled from patients pre-sensitization (week 0) and at 2, 6 and about 24 weeks after DPC sensitization. For TCR sequencing, blood came from twenty-nine alopecia patients at anywhere from one to four time points (pre-sensitization, 2, 6 and 24 weeks). The paper as a whole reports these results and caveats: Alopecia, a presumed autoimmune disease, was present in all patients, so the immune response of the patients might differ from that of healthy individuals. Significantly more large CDR3 similarity clusters were formed by expanded TCRs than by pre-sensitization or healthy control sets, consistent with antigen-driven responses. No change with DPC sensitization was found in the number of TCRs above 1 in 1000 frequency, and no evidence of global repertoire structure alterations was found. The number of PT1 expanded TCRs positively correlated with patch test score, significant at thresholds 8, 16 and 32 but not 4. After repeated subsampling, changes were observed in the strength of the expansion versus patch-test correlation and in the threshold at which the correlation became significant.

The specimen comprised whole blood, sampled in connection with sensitization to the hapten diphenylcyclopropenone (DPC). The chain employs TRBV4-1 and TRBJ1-6, with the D gene call left open. The TCR was taken from a woman aged 50 to 60 with alopecia areata. Some clones in this sample may be carry-over from other donors' samples. Here the CDR3 is given as CASSQDSGLSPLHF. Here is the DNA: TGCGCCAGCAGCCAAGACTCTGGACTATCACCCCTCCACTTT.